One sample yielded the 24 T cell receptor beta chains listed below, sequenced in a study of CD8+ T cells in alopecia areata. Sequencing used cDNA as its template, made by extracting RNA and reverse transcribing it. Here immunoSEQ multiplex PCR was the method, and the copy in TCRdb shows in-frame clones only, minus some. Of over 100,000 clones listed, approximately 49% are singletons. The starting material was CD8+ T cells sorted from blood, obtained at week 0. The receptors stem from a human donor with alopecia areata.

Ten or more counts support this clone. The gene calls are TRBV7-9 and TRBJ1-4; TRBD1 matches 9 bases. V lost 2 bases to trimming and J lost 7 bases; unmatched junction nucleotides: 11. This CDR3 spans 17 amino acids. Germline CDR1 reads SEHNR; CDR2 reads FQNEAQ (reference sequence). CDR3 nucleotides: TGTGCCAGCAGCTTAAACTCCCTGTTACAGGGGGCTGAAAAACTGTTTTTT. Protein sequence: CASSLNSLLQGAEKLFF.

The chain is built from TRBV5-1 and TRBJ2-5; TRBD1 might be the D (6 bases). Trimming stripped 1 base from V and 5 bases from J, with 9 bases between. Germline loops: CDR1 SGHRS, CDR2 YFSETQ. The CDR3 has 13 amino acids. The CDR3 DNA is TGCGCCAGCAGCTTGTCAGGGGCCGAGACCCAGTACTTC. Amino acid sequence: CASSLSGAETQYF.

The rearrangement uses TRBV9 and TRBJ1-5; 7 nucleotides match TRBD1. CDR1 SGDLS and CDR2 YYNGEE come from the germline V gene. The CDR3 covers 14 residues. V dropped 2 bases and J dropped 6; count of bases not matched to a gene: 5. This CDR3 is CASSVTGASQPQHF. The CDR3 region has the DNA TGTGCCAGCAGCGTCACAGGGGCCAGTCAGCCCCAGCATTTT. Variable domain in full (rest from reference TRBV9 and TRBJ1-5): DSGVTQTPKHLITATGQRVTLRCSPRSGDLSVYWYQQSLDQGLQFLIQYYNGEERAKGNILERFSAQQFPDLHSELNLSSLELGDSALYFCASSVTGASQPQHFGDGTRLSIL.

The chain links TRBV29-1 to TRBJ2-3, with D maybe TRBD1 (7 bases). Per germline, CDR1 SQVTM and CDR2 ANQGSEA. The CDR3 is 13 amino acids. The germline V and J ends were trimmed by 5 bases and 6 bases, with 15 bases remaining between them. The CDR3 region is CSVTRGVLDTQYF. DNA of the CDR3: TGCAGCGTTACCAGGGGGGTTTTGGATACGCAGTATTTT.

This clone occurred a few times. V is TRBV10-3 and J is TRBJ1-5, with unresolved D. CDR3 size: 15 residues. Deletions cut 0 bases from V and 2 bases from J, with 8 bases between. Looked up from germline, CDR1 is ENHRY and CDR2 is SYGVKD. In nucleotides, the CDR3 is TGTGCCATCAGTGAGTCGGGATGGGGCAATCAGCCCCAGCATTTT. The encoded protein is CAISESGWGNQPQHF.

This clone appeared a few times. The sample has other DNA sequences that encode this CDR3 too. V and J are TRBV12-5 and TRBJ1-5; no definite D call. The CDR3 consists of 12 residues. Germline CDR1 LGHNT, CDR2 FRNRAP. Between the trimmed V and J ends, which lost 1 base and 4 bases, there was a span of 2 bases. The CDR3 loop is CASGLGNQPQHF. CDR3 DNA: TGTGCTAGTGGTTTGGGGAATCAGCCCCAGCATTTT.

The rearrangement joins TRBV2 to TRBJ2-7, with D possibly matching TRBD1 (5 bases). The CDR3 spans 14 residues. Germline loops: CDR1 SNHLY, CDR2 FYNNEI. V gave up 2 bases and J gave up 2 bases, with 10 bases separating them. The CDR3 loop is CASSEQDTPYEQYF. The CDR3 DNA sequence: TGTGCCAGCAGTGAACAGGACACACCCTACGAGCAGTACTTC.

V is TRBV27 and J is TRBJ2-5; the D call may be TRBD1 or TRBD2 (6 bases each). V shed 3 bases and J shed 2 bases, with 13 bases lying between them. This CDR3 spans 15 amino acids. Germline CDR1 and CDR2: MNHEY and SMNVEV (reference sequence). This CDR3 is CASSFGGGPQETQYF. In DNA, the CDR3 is TGTGCCAGCAGTTTTGGTGGGGGGCCTCAAGAGACCCAGTACTTC.

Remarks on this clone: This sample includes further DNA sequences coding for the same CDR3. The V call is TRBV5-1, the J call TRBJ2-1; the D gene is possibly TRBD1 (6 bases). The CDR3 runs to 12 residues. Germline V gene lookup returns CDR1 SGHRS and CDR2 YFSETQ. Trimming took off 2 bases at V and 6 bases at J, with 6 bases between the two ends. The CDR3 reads CASSLGGNEQFF. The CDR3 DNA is TGCGCCAGCAGCTTAGGGGGCAATGAGCAGTTCTTC.

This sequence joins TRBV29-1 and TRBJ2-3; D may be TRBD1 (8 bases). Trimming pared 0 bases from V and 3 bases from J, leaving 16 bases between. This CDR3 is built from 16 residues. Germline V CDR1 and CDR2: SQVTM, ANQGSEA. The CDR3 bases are TGCAGCGTTGAAGACGGCGGACAGGGAGGGACAGATACGCAGTATTTT. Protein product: CSVEDGGQGGTDTQYF.

This chain's CDR3 is CASSFSPRDTDTQYF. DNA of the CDR3: TGTGCCAGCAGTTTTTCCCCCAGGGACACAGATACGCAGTATTTT. The chain combines TRBV27 with TRBJ2-3; the D gene is possibly TRBD1 (5 bases). Germline V gene data show CDR1 as MNHEY and CDR2 as SMNVEV (reference sequence). Trimming shortened V by 3 bases and J by 2 bases, and 12 bases separated the two germline ends. CDR3 length: 15 amino acids.

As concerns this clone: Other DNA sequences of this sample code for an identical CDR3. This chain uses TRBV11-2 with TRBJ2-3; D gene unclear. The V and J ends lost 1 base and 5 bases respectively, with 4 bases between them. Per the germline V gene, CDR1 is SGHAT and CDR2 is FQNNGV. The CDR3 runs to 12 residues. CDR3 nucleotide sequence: TGTGCCAGCAGCTTAGGCAGAGATACGCAGTATTTT. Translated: CASSLGRDTQYF.

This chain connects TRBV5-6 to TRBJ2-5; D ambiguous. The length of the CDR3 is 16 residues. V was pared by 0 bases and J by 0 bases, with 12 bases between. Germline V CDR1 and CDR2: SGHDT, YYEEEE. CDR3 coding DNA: TGTGCCAGCAGCTTGGGGTCAGCTTTGTACCAAGAGACCCAGTACTTC. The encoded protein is CASSLGSALYQETQYF.

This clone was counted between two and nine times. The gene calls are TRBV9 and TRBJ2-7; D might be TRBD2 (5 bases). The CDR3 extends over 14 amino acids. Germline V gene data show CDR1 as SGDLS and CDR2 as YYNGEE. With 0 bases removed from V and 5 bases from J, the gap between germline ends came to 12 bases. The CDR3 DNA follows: TGTGCCAGCAGCGTAGGAGGATGGGAGAACGAGCAGTACTTC. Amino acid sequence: CASSVGGWENEQYF.

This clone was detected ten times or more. The chain's CDR3 is CASSVERGGTEAFF. The CDR3, as DNA: TGTGCCAGCAGCGTAGAGAGGGGTGGGACTGAAGCTTTCTTT. This chain links TRBV9 with TRBJ1-1; tentative D call: TRBD1 (5 bases). The CDR3 extends over 14 amino acids. CDR1 and CDR2 from the germline V gene are SGDLS and YYNGEE. Trimming shortened V by 0 bases and J by 5 bases, and 11 bases separated the two germline ends.

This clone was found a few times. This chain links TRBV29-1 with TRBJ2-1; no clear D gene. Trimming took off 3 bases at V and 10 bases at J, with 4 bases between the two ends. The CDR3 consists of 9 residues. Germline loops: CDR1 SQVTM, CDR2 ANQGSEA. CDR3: CSVESEQFF. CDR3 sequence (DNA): TGCAGCGTTGAGAGCGAGCAGTTCTTC.

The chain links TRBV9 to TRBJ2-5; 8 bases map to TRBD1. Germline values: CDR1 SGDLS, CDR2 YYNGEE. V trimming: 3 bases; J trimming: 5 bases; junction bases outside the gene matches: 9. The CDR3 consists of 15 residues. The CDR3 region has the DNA TGTGCCAGCAGCGACGGACAGGGTTTCACGGAGACCCAGTACTTC. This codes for CASSDGQGFTETQYF.

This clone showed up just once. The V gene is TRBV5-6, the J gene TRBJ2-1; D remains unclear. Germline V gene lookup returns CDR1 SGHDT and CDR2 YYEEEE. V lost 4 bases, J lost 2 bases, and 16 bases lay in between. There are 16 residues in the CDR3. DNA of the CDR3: TGTGCCAGCAGCCCCCCTCCGGGTCTGACCTACAATGAGCAGTTCTTC. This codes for CASSPPPGLTYNEQFF.

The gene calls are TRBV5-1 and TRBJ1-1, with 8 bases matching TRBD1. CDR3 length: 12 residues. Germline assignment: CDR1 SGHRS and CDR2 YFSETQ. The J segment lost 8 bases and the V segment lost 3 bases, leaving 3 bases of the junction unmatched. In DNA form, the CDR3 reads TGCGCCAGCAGCTCCAGGGGGCGGGAAGCTTTCTTT. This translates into CASSSRGREAFF. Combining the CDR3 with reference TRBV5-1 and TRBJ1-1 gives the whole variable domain KAGVTQTPRYLIKTRGQQVTLSCSPISGHRSVSWYQQTPGQGLQFLFEYFSETQRNKGNFPGRFSGRQFSNSRSEMNVSTLELGDSALYLCASSSRGREAFFGQGTRLTVV.

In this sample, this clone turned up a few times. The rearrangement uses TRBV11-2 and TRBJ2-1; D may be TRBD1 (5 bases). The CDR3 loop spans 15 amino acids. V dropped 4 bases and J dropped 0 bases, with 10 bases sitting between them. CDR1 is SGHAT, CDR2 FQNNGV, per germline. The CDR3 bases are TGTGCCAGCAGCTCACAGGTCAGCTCCTACAATGAGCAGTTCTTC. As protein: CASSSQVSSYNEQFF. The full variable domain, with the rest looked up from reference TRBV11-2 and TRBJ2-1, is EAGVAQSPRYKIIEKRQSVAFWCNPISGHATLYWYQQILGQGPKLLIQFQNNGVVDDSQLPKDRFSAERLKGVDSTLKIQPAKLEDSAVYLCASSSQVSSYNEQFFGPGTRLTVL.

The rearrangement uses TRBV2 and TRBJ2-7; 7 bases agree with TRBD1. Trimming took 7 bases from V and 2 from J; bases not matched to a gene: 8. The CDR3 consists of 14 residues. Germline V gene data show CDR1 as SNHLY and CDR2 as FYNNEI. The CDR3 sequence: CASNPGQLPYEQYF. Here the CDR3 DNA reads TGTGCCAGCAACCCGGGACAGTTACCCTACGAGCAGTACTTC.

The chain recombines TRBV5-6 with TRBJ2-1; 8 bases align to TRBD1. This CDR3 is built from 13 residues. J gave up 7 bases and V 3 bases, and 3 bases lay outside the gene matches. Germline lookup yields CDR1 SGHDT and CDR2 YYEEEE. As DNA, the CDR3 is TGTGCCAGCAGCTCGACAGGGGAGAATGAGCAGTTCTTC. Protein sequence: CASSSTGENEQFF.

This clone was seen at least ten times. The CDR3 protein is CASSFEGSSSYNEQFF. The DNA for the CDR3 is TGTGCCAGCAGCTTCGAGGGGTCAAGCTCCTACAATGAGCAGTTCTTC. This chain joins TRBV7-2 and TRBJ2-1; either TRBD1 or TRBD2 may supply D (5 bases each). Trimming took 3 bases from V and 0 from J, leaving 12 bases between them. This CDR3 has 16 amino acids. Germline V gives CDR1 SGHTA, CDR2 FQGNSA.

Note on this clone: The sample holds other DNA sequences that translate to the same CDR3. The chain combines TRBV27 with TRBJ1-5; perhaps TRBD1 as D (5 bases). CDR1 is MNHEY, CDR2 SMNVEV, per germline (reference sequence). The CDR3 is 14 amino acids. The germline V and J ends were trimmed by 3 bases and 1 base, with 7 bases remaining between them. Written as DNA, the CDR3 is TGTGCCAGCAGTTTGGGGGGAAGCAATCAGCCCCAGCATTTT. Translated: CASSLGGSNQPQHF.